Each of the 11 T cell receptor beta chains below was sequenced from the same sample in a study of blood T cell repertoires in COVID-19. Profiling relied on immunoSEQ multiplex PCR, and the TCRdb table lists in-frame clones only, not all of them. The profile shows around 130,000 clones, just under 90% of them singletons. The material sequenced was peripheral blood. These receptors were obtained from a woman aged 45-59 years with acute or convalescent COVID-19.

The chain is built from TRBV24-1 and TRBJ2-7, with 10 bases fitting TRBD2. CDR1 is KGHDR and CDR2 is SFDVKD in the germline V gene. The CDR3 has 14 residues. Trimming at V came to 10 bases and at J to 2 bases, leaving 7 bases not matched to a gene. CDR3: CATQRGGAPYEQYF. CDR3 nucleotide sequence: TGTGCCACACAGCGGGGGGGCGCCCCCTACGAGCAGTACTTC.

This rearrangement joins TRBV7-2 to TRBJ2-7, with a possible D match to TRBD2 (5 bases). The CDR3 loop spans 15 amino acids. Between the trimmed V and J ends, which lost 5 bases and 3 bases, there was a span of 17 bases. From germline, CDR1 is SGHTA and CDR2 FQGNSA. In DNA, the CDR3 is TGTGCCAGCAGCCCGAGAGGGCCGAGGAGCTACGAGCAGTACTTC. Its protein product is CASSPRGPRSYEQYF.

The CDR3 DNA follows: TGTGCCAGCCCCCGGGGGGGACTCTCTGGGGCCAACGTCCTGACTTTC. It specifies CASPRGGLSGANVLTF. V and J are TRBV18 and TRBJ2-6; 8 bases align to TRBD2. The CDR3 length is 16 residues. With V trimmed by 8 bases and J by 0 bases, 6 bases remained unmatched. Germline V gene sequence: CDR1 KGHSH, CDR2 LQKENI. Full variable domain (outside the CDR3, taken from reference TRBV18 and TRBJ2-6): NAGVMQNPRHLVRRRGQEARLRCSPMKGHSHVYWYRQLPEEGLKFMVYLQKENIIDESGMPKERFSAEFPKEGPSILRIQQVVRGDSAAYFCASPRGGLSGANVLTFGAGSRLTVL.

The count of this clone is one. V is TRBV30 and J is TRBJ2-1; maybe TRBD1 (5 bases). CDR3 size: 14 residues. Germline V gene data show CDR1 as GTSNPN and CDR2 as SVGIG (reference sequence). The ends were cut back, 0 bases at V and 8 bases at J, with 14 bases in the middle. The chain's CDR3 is CAWSVKGPLYEQFF. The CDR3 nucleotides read TGTGCCTGGAGTGTTAAGGGGCCCCTCTATGAGCAGTTCTTC.

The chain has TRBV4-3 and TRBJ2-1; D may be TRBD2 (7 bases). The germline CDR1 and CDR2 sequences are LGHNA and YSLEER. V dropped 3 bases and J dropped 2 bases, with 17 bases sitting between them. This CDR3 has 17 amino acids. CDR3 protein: CASSQKWRGPTYNEQFF. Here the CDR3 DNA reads TGCGCCAGCAGCCAGAAGTGGCGGGGGCCGACCTACAATGAGCAGTTCTTC.

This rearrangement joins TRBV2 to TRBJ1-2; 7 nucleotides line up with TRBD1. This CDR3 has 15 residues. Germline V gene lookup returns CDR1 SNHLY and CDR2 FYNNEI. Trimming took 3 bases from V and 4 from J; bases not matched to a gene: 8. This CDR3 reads CASSEGQPLIYGYTF. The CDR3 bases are TGTGCCAGCAGTGAGGGACAGCCACTAATCTATGGCTACACCTTC.

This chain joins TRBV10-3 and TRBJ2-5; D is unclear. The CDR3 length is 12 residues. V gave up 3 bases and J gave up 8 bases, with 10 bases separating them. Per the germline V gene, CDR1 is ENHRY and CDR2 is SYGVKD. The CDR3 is CAISDDTTTQYF. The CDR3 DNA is TGTGCCATCAGTGACGACACGACAACCCAGTACTTC.

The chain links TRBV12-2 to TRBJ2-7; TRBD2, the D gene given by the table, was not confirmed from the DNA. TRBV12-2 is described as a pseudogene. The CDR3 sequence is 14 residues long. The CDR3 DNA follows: TGTGCAAGTCAACGAATACGCGTTGGTCTCGAGCAGTACTTC. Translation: CASQRIRVGLEQYF.

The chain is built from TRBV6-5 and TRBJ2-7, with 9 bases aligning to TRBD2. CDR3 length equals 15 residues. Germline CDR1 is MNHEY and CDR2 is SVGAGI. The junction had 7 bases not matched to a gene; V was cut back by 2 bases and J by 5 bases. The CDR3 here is CASSYGSGLANEQYF. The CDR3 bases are TGTGCCAGCAGTTACGGCTCGGGACTAGCCAACGAGCAGTACTTC.

The CDR3 coding sequence is TGTGCCAGCAGCGTATCCCACAGCTCACCGGCACCCCTCCACTTT. Protein: CASSVSHSSPAPLHF. The rearrangement links TRBV9 to TRBJ1-6; no definite D call. V was pared by 1 base and J by 11 bases, with 16 bases between. In germline, CDR1 is SGDLS, CDR2 YYNGEE. This CDR3 region has 15 residues.

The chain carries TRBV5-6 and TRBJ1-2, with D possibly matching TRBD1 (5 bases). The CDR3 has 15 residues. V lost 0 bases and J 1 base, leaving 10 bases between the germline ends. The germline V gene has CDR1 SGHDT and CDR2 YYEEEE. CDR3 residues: CASSLVTGHNYGYTF. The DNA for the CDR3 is TGTGCCAGCAGCTTGGTAACAGGCCATAACTATGGCTACACCTTC.